The clone carrying this T cell receptor beta chain was found once. Antigen: not known. The data were taken from a study of untreated major depressive disorder. Study-level points and caveats: The sequencing tests were limited to three preselected Vbeta families.

Profiled with immunoSEQ multiplex PCR; TCRdb holds only in-frame clones, not every one. The sample includes 20,000 or so clones, around 87% of them seen just once. Sequencing input: CD4+ T cells from PBMCs. The receptor comes from a woman in her 30s in good health.

The CDR3 sequence is CASSFRQAFNQPQHF. The CDR3 region has the DNA TGTGCCAGCAGTTTTAGGCAGGCCTTCAATCAGCCCCAGCATTTT. The V call is TRBV28, the J call TRBJ1-5; D is undetermined. The CDR3 contains 15 residues. V dropped 3 bases and J dropped 3 bases, with 12 bases sitting between them. Germline V lookup: CDR1 MDHEN, CDR2 SYDVKM.